The source of this TCR beta chain is a study of blood T cell repertoires in COVID-19. On the study more broadly: Italy, Spain and the United States were the sources of the convalescent and acute COVID-19 samples.

V was cut by 10 bases and J by 0 bases, with 13 bases left in between. The CDR3 totals 14 residues. Germline CDR1 reads ENHRY; CDR2 reads SYGVKD. Some clones are missing from TCRdb's copy, which holds only in-frame ones; the method was immunoSEQ multiplex PCR. The sample shows roughly 88,000 clones, 80% to 90% of them seen only once. This chain connects TRBV10-3 to TRBJ2-1; D is ambiguous. The source of this sequence is a woman older than 75 with acute or convalescent COVID-19. Sample: peripheral blood. In DNA, the CDR3 is TGTGCCACCCAGGTCCAACTCTCCTACAATGAGCAGTTCTTC. Translation: CATQVQLSYNEQFF.